A single sample is the source of the 2 T cell receptor beta chains below, sequenced in a study of cytomegalovirus exposure and HLA in healthy donors. PCR primers comprised 60 Vbeta and 13 Jbeta primers. Measured with immunoSEQ multiplex PCR; TCRdb has only the in-frame clones, and not every one. The sample spans roughly 220,000 clones; the ten largest clones claim more than 0.95%. The sequencing sample was made of PBMCs. The source of these receptors is a girl aged 2-10 years in good health and CMV-seropositive.

This chain uses TRBV2 with TRBJ2-1, with no clear D. Germline V lookup: CDR1 SNHLY, CDR2 FYNNEI. With 7 bases removed from V and 1 base from J, the gap between germline ends came to 8 bases. There are 13 residues in the CDR3. CDR3 sequence reads: CASILESYNEQFF. Here the CDR3 DNA reads TGTGCCAGCATCTTAGAGTCCTACAATGAGCAGTTCTTC.

The rearrangement uses TRBV25-1 and TRBJ2-3; weak D call: TRBD2 (6 bases). Germline V gene data show CDR1 as MGHDK and CDR2 as SYGVNS. V was trimmed by 0 bases and J by 4 bases, leaving 8 bases between them. There are 14 residues in the CDR3. The CDR3 coding sequence is TGTGCCAGCAGTGAATATGGGAGGCCAGATACGCAGTATTTT. Translation gives CASSEYGRPDTQYF.